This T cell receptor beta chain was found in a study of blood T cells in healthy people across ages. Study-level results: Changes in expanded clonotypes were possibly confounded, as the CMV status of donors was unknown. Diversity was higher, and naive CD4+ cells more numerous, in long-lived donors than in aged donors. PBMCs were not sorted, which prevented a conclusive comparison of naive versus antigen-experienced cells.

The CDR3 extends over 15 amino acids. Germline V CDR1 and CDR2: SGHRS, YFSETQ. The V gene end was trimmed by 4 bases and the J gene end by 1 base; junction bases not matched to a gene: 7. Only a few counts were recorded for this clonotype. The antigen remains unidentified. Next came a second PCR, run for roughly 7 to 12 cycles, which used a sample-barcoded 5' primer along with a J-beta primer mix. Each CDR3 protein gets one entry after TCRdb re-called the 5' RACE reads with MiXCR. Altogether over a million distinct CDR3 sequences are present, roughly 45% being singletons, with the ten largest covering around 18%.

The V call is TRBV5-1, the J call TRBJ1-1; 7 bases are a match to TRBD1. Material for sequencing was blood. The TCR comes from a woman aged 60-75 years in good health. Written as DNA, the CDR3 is TGCGCCAGCAGCCACTTCGACAGGGAGAACACTGAAGCTTTCTTT. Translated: CASSHFDRENTEAFF.